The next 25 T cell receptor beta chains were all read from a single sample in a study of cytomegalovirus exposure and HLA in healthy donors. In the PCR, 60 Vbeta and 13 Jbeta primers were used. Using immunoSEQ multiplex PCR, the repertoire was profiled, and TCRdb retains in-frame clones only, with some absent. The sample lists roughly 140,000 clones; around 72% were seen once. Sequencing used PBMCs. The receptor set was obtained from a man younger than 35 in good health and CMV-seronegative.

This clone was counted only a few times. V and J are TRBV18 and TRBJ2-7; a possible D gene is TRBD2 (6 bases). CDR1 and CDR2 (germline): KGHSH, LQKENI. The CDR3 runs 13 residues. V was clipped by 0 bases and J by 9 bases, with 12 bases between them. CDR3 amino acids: CASSPPSGGVQYF. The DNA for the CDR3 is TGTGCCAGCTCACCACCTTCAGGCGGGGTGCAGTACTTC. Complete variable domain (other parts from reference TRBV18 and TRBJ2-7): NAGVMQNPRHLVRRRGQEARLRCSPMKGHSHVYWYRQLPEEGLKFMVYLQKENIIDESGMPKERFSAEFPKEGPSILRIQQVVRGDSAAYFCASSPPSGGVQYFGPGTRLTVT.

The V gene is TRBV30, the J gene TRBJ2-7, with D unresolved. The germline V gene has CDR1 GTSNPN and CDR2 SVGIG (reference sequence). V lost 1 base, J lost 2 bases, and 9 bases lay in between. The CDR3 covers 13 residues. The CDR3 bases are TGTGCCTGGAGTGCGACTGGAACCTACGAGCAGTACTTC. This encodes CAWSATGTYEQYF.

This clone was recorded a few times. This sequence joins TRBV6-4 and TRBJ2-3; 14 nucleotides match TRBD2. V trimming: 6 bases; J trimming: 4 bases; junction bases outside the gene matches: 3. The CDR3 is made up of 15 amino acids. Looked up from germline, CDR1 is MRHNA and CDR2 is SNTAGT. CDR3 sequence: CASSGTSGSPDTQYF. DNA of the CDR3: TGTGCCAGCAGCGGGACTAGCGGGAGCCCAGATACGCAGTATTTT.

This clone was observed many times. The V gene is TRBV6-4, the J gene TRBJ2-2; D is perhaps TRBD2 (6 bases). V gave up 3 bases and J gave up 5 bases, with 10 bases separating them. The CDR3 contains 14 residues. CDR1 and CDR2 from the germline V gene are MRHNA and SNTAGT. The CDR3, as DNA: TGTGCCAGCAGTGAGAGGGGAGGTACCGGGGAGCTGTTTTTT. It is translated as CASSERGGTGELFF.

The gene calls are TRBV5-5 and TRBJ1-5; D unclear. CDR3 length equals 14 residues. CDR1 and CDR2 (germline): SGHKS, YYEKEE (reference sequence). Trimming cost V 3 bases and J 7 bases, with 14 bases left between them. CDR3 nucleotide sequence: TGTGCCAGCAGCTGGCGGGGTCTCGAACAGCCCCAGCATTTT. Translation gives CASSWRGLEQPQHF.

CDR3 in amino acids: CASSPPGGGSKIYEQYF. CDR3 coding DNA: TGTGCCAGCAGCCCCCCTGGAGGCGGGAGTAAGATCTACGAGCAGTACTTC. This chain connects TRBV7-8 to TRBJ2-7; TRBD2 agrees at 7 bases. The CDR3 has 17 residues. Germline CDR1 is SGHVS and CDR2 is FQNEAQ. The junction had 16 bases not matched to a gene; V was cut back by 5 bases and J by 3 bases.

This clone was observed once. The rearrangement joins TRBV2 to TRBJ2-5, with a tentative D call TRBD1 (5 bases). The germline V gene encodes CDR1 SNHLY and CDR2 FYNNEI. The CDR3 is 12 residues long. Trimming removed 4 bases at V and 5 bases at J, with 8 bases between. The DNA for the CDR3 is TGTGCCAGCAGTGTCCCAGGGGAGACCCAGTACTTC. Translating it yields CASSVPGETQYF.

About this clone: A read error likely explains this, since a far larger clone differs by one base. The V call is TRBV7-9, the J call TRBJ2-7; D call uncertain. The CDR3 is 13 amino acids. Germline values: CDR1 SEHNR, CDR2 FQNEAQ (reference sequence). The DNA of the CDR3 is TGTTCCAGCAGCTTAGGGCAGGCCTACGAGCAGTACTTC. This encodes CSSSLGQAYEQYF.

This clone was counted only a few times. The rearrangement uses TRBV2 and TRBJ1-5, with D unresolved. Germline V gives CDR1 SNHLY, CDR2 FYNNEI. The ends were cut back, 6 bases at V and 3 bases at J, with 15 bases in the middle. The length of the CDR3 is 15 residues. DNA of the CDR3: TGTGCCAGCAGGAGGACGTGGAGGGACAATCAGCCCCAGCATTTT. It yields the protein CASRRTWRDNQPQHF.

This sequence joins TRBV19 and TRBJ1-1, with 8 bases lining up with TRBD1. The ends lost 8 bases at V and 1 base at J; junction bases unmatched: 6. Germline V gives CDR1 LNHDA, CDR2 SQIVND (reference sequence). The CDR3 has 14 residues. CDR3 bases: TGTGCCAGTTTTCCACAGGGGGAGAACACTGAAGCTTTCTTT. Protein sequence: CASFPQGENTEAFF. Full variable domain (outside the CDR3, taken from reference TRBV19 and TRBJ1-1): DGGITQSPKYLFRKEGQNVTLSCEQNLNHDAMYWYRQDPGQGLRLIYYSQIVNDFQKGDIAEGYSVSREKKESFPLTVTSAQKNPTAFYLCASFPQGENTEAFFGQGTRLTVV.

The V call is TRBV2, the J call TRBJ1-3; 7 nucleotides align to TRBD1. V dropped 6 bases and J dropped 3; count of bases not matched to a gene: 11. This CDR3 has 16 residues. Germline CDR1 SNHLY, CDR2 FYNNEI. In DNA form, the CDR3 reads TGTGCCAGCAGCCTCGAGGGGACAGTCCATGGAAACACCATATATTTT. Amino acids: CASSLEGTVHGNTIYF.

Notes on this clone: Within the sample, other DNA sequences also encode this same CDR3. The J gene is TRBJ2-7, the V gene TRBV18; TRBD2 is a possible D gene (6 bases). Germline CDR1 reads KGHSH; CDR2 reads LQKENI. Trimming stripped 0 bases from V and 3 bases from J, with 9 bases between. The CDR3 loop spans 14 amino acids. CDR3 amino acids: CASSPPGGNYEQYF. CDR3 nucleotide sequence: TGTGCCAGCTCACCACCGGGCGGGAACTACGAGCAGTACTTC. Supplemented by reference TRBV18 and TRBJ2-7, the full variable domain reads NAGVMQNPRHLVRRRGQEARLRCSPMKGHSHVYWYRQLPEEGLKFMVYLQKENIIDESGMPKERFSAEFPKEGPSILRIQQVVRGDSAAYFCASSPPGGNYEQYFGPGTRLTVT.

CDR3 coding DNA: TGTGCCAGCAGTCCCTCCCTCGGGGGTGCCGAGCAGTACTTC. Translated: CASSPSLGGAEQYF. J is TRBJ2-7 and V is TRBV6-5; tentatively, D is TRBD2 (6 bases). V gave up 5 bases and J gave up 6 bases, with 17 bases separating them. CDR1 is MNHEY, CDR2 SVGAGI, per germline. The CDR3 consists of 14 residues.

CDR3 protein: CASSRAGAHNEQFF. CDR3 nucleotides: TGTGCCAGCAGTCGGGCGGGAGCCCACAATGAGCAGTTCTTC. V is TRBV6-5 and J is TRBJ2-1, with 7 bases identical to TRBD2. This CDR3 is built from 14 residues. Germline V lookup: CDR1 MNHEY, CDR2 SVGAGI. With V trimmed by 5 bases and J by 5 bases, 6 bases remained unmatched.

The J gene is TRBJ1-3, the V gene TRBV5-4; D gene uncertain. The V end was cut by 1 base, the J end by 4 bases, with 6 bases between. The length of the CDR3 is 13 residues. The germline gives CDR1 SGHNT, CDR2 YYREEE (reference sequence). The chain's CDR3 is CASSLPLGNTIYF. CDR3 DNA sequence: TGTGCCAGCAGCTTGCCCTTAGGAAACACCATATATTTT.

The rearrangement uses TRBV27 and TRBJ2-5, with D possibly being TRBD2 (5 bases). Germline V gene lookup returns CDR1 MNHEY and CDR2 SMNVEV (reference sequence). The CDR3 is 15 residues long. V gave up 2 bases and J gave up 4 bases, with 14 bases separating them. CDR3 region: CASSLASGGLETQYF. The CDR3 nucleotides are TGTGCCAGCAGTTTAGCCTCCGGCGGGCTAGAGACCCAGTACTTC.

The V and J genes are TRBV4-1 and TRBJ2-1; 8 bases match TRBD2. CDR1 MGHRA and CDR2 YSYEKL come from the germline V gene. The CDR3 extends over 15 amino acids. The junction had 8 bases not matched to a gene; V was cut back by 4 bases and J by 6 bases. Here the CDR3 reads CASSPGPSGPNEQFF. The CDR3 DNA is TGCGCCAGCAGCCCTGGTCCTAGCGGGCCCAATGAGCAGTTCTTC.

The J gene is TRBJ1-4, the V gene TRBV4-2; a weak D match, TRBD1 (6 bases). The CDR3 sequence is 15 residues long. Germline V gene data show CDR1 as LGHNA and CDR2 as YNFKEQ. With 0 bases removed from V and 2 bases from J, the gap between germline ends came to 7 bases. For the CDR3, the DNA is TGTGCCAGCAGCCAAGATCAGGGGACTAATGAAAAACTGTTTTTT. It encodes CASSQDQGTNEKLFF.

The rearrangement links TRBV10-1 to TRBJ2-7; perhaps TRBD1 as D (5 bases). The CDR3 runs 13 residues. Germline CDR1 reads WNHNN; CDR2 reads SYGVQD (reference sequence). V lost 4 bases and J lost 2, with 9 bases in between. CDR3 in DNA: TGCGCCAGCAGTGGAGACAGTACCTACGAGCAGTACTTC. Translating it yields CASSGDSTYEQYF.

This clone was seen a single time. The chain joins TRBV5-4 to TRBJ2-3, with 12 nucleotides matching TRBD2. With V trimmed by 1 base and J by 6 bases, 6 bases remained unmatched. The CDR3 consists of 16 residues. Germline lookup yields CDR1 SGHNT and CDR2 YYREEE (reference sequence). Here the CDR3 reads CASSLRLAGAGDTQYF. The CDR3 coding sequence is TGTGCCAGCAGCTTGCGACTAGCGGGAGCTGGGGATACGCAGTATTTT.

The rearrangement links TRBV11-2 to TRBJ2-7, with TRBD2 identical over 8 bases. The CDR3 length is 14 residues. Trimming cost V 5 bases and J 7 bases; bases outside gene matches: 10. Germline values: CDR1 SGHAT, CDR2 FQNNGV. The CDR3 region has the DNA TGTGCCAGCAGCGACATAGCGGGATTGTGGGAGCAGTACTTC. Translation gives CASSDIAGLWEQYF.

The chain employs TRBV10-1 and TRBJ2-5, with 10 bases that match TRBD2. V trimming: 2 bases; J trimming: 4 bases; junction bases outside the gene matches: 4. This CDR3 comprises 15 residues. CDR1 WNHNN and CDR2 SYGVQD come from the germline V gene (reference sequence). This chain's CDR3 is CASSERASGGETQYF. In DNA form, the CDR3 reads TGCGCCAGCAGTGAGAGGGCTAGCGGGGGAGAGACCCAGTACTTC.

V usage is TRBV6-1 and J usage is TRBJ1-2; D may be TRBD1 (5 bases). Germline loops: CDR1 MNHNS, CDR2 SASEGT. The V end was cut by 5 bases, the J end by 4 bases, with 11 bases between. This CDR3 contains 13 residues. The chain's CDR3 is CASSPAGGYGYTF. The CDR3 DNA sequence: TGTGCCAGCAGTCCCGCGGGGGGCTATGGCTACACCTTC.

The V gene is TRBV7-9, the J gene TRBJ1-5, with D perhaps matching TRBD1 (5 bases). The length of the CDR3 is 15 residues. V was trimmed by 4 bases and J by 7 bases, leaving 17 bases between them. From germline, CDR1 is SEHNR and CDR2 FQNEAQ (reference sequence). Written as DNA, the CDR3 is TGTGCCAGCAGCTCATCGCAGGGAGGGTGGCAGCCCCAGCATTTT. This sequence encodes CASSSSQGGWQPQHF.

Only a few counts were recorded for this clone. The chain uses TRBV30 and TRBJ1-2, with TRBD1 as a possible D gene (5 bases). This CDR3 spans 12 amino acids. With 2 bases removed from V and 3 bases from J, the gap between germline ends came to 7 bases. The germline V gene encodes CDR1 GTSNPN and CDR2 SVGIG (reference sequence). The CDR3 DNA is TGTGCCTGGAGTCGGACACACTATGGCTACACCTTC. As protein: CAWSRTHYGYTF. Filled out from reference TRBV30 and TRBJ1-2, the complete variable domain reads SQTIHQWPATLVQPVGSPLSLECTVEGTSNPNLYWYRQAAGRGLQLLFYSVGIGQISSEVPQNLSASRPQDRQFILSSKKLLLSDSGFYLCAWSRTHYGYTFGSGTRLTVV.